This TCR beta chain was identified in a study of shared clonotypes between healthy human individuals. The protocol was immunoSEQ multiplex PCR, while the TCRdb copy is restricted to in-frame clones and leaves out a portion. The sample has approximately 2,000,000 clones; roughly 92% are singletons. Germline V gene data show CDR1 as MDHEN and CDR2 as SYDVKM. The CDR3 runs 18 residues. The germline V and J ends were trimmed by 7 bases and 1 base, with 26 bases remaining between them. What was sequenced was naive CD4+ T cells from PBMCs. The subset was: CD45RA+ positively selected. The origin of this receptor is a man between 18 and 35 years old in good health. Some clones in this sample may be carry-over from other donors' samples. V gene TRBV28 combines with J gene TRBJ2-7; TRBD2 might be the D (6 bases). CDR3 nucleotides: TGTGCCAGCACCTCCACGTGGGGGGACGTAAGAGGGTCCTACGAGCAGTACTTC. Residues: CASTSTWGDVRGSYEQYF. Variable domain in full (rest from reference TRBV28 and TRBJ2-7): DVKVTQSSRYLVKRTGEKVFLECVQDMDHENMFWYRQDPGLGLRLIYFSYDVKMKEKGDIPEGYSVSREKKERFSLILESASTNQTSMYLCASTSTWGDVRGSYEQYFGPGTRLTVT.